Below are 28 T cell receptor beta chains sequenced from a single sample in a study of blood T cell repertoires in COVID-19 (dated by TCRdb to the early 2020s). Receptor amplification or capture employed the immunoSEQ multiplex PCR assay. Entries here come from immuneACCESS through TCRdb and include only in-frame sequences with V and J called. Some clones fail to appear in such tables; in the studies checked, an unresolved V gene covers under half of the shortfall, and the cause of the remainder is unknown. Here the sample has about 81,000 clones; 84% occur a single time. Under 15% of the sample rests with the top ten. The sequencing input was peripheral blood. These receptors originate from a human donor in a cohort sampled during active COVID-19.

V is TRBV13 and J is TRBJ1-2, with a possible D match to TRBD1 (5 bases). The length of the CDR3 is 12 residues. Deletions cut 4 bases from V and 8 bases from J, with 11 bases between. CDR1 is PRHDT and CDR2 is FYEKMQ in the germline V gene (reference sequence). The CDR3 region is CASSWTLRGYTF. CDR3 coding DNA: TGTGCCAGCAGCTGGACACTCCGAGGCTACACCTTC.

This chain joins TRBV28 and TRBJ1-3; TRBD1 matches at 7 bases. With V trimmed by 5 bases and J by 3 bases, 10 bases remained unmatched. CDR1 MDHEN and CDR2 SYDVKM come from the germline V gene. CDR3 length: 16 residues. CDR3 DNA sequence: TGTGCCAGCAGTCCGTTATTGACAGGGTTTGGAAACACCATATATTTT. Its translation is CASSPLLTGFGNTIYF.

This chain connects TRBV15 to TRBJ2-3; 9 nucleotides align to TRBD2. Losses at the gene ends were 1 base for V and 4 bases for J; bases not matched to a gene: 9. Germline loops: CDR1 LNHNV, CDR2 YYDKDF (reference sequence). This CDR3 is 17 amino acids long. The DNA for the CDR3 is TGTGCCACCAGCAGAGGGCTAGCGGGACCCGCGGCAGATACGCAGTATTTT. The encoded protein is CATSRGLAGPAADTQYF.

This chain joins TRBV7-8 and TRBJ1-5; 10 bases match TRBD1. V dropped 5 bases and J dropped 6; count of bases not matched to a gene: 7. This CDR3 is built from 15 residues. Per germline, CDR1 SGHVS and CDR2 FQNEAQ. This CDR3 reads CASSLGQGVRQPQHF. The CDR3 DNA sequence: TGTGCCAGCAGCCTCGGACAGGGGGTTCGTCAGCCCCAGCATTTT.

The V call is TRBV2, the J call TRBJ1-1, with TRBD1 matching over 7 bases. V lost 6 bases, J lost 7 bases, and 5 bases stayed unmatched. The V gene's germline CDR1 is SNHLY and CDR2 FYNNEI. The CDR3 contains 12 residues. Here the CDR3 DNA reads TGTGCCAGCAGGTTCCGACAGGGTGAAGCTTTCTTT. It translates to CASRFRQGEAFF.

This rearrangement joins TRBV11-2 to TRBJ2-7; D may be TRBD2 (5 bases). The CDR3 spans 14 residues. Germline-derived CDR1 and CDR2 are SGHAT and FQNNGV. Trimming cost V 0 bases and J 6 bases, with 12 bases left between them. CDR3: CASSLERGRREQYF. The CDR3, as DNA: TGTGCCAGCAGCTTAGAGCGAGGGCGCCGCGAGCAGTACTTC.

The chain joins TRBV30 to TRBJ1-3; no definite D call. Germline V lookup: CDR1 GTSNPN, CDR2 SVGIG (reference sequence). The CDR3 extends over 13 amino acids. Deletions cut 0 bases from V and 7 bases from J, with 10 bases between. CDR3 loop: CAWSVFPGNTIYF. The CDR3, as DNA: TGTGCCTGGAGTGTTTTTCCGGGGAACACCATATATTTT. The whole variable domain, remainder taken from reference TRBV30 and TRBJ1-3, is SQTIHQWPATLVQPVGSPLSLECTVEGTSNPNLYWYRQAAGRGLQLLFYSVGIGQISSEVPQNLSASRPQDRQFILSSKKLLLSDSGFYLCAWSVFPGNTIYFGEGSWLTVV.

With respect to this clone: A read error may produce the germline difference seen at one junction end. The V and J genes are TRBV6-5 and TRBJ2-7; TRBD1 matches at 9 bases. The CDR3 covers 13 residues. Germline CDR1 is MNHEY and CDR2 is SVGAGI. CDR3 in amino acids: CVSIPGTGSEQYF. CDR3 sequence (DNA): TGTGTCAGCATCCCCGGGACAGGGTCCGAGCAGTACTTC.

The chain carries TRBV2 and TRBJ1-4; maybe TRBD1 (5 bases). Per the germline V gene, CDR1 is SNHLY and CDR2 is FYNNEI. This CDR3 contains 14 residues. Trimming took 6 bases from V and 5 from J, leaving 13 bases between them. This chain's CDR3 is CASRGHRKNEKLFF. CDR3 DNA: TGTGCCAGCAGGGGGCACAGAAAGAATGAAAAACTGTTTTTT.

The chain combines TRBV5-6 with TRBJ2-3; 9 nucleotides match TRBD2. The CDR3 has 17 amino acids. The J segment lost 2 bases and the V segment lost 1 base, leaving 8 bases of the junction unmatched. Looked up from germline, CDR1 is SGHDT and CDR2 is YYEEEE. The CDR3 spells CASSLRLAGGYTDTQYF. As DNA, the CDR3 is TGTGCCAGCAGCTTGAGGCTCGCGGGGGGGTACACAGATACGCAGTATTTT.

This clone was detected only once. V usage is TRBV7-3 and J usage is TRBJ2-3, with TRBD2 matching over 8 bases. The CDR3 is 14 residues long. J lost 6 bases, V lost 4 bases, and 6 bases had no gene match. Germline V lookup: CDR1 SGHTA, CDR2 FQGTGA. CDR3 amino acids: CASSSTGGPDTQYF. The CDR3 DNA reads TGTGCCAGCAGCTCCACGGGGGGGCCCGATACGCAGTATTTT.

The sample holds a few counts of this clone. CDR3: CASSRTSVGTGELFF. The CDR3 coding sequence is TGTGCCAGTAGCAGGACTAGCGTGGGCACCGGGGAGCTGTTTTTT. The V gene is TRBV19, the J gene TRBJ2-2; 9 nucleotides align to TRBD2. The germline gives CDR1 LNHDA, CDR2 SQIVND (reference sequence). The V and J ends lost 6 bases and 4 bases, in that order; junction bases with no gene match: 6. This CDR3 has 15 amino acids.

V and J are TRBV11-1 and TRBJ1-2; 7 nucleotides agree with TRBD1. Germline assignment: CDR1 SGHAT and CDR2 FQDESV (reference sequence). V shed 1 base, J shed 8 bases, and the junction held 4 bases outside the gene matches. The CDR3 runs to 13 residues. The CDR3 sequence is CASSLDRGGGYTF. For the CDR3, the DNA is TGTGCCAGCAGCTTAGACAGGGGAGGAGGCTACACCTTC.

This clone was seen a single time. The chain is built from TRBV2 and TRBJ1-6; 12 bases are a match to TRBD1. CDR1 is SNHLY and CDR2 is FYNNEI in the germline V gene. The junction had 6 bases not matched to a gene; V was cut back by 9 bases and J by 9 bases. The CDR3 is 14 amino acids. CDR3 DNA: TGTGCCAGTAACCGGGACAGGGGGCCTTCACCCCTCCACTTT. Translating gives CASNRDRGPSPLHF.

This clone came up once. The chain recombines TRBV5-1 with TRBJ2-7; no definite D call. V was cut by 0 bases and J by 6 bases, with 7 bases left in between. There are 12 residues in the CDR3. CDR1 is SGHRS, CDR2 YFSETQ, per germline. The DNA of the CDR3 is TGCGCCAGCAGCTTGGTCGGTCGCGAGCAGTACTTC. Residues: CASSLVGREQYF.

The chain carries TRBV28 and TRBJ1-2, with 10 bases fitting TRBD1. The CDR3 loop spans 13 amino acids. V trimming: 6 bases; J trimming: 8 bases; junction bases outside the gene matches: 6. The germline gives CDR1 MDHEN, CDR2 SYDVKM. The CDR3 here is CASSRDRGYGYTF. CDR3 nucleotide sequence: TGTGCCAGCAGCCGGGACAGGGGCTACGGCTACACCTTC.

There are a few counts of this clone. The chain has TRBV6-5 and TRBJ1-2; the match to TRBD1 covers 8 bases. V lost 7 bases to trimming and J lost 5 bases; unmatched junction nucleotides: 6. The germline gives CDR1 MNHEY, CDR2 SVGAGI. This CDR3 comprises 13 residues. CDR3 protein: CASTSDRGYGYTF. CDR3 DNA sequence: TGTGCCAGCACCTCTGACAGGGGATATGGCTACACCTTC.

The chain carries TRBV12-5 and TRBJ1-1; D is ambiguous. Trimming took 6 bases from V and 6 from J, leaving 14 bases between them. The CDR3 contains 13 residues. CDR1 and CDR2 from the germline V gene are LGHNT and FRNRAP. CDR3 protein: CASGFLMGAEAFF. DNA of the CDR3: TGTGCTAGTGGCTTCCTAATGGGCGCTGAAGCTTTCTTT.

The chain links TRBV6-1 to TRBJ2-7; TRBD1 matches 10 bases. V lost 1 base and J lost 2; bases outside the gene matches: 5. CDR3 length equals 16 residues. Germline V gene sequence: CDR1 MNHNS, CDR2 SASEGT. The CDR3 bases are TGTGCCAGCAGTGAAGAGGGACAGGGGTTCGCCTACGAGCAGTACTTC. Translated: CASSEEGQGFAYEQYF.

This clone was seen a single time. The chain couples TRBV5-4 to TRBJ2-5, with D possibly being TRBD2 (6 bases). This CDR3 is built from 13 residues. V lost 3 bases to trimming and J lost 6 bases, with 12 bases between them. The germline V gene encodes CDR1 SGHNT and CDR2 YYREEE (reference sequence). The CDR3 sequence is CASSWDGGKTQYF. CDR3 nucleotides: TGTGCCAGCAGCTGGGACGGGGGAAAGACCCAGTACTTC. Full variable domain (outside the CDR3, taken from reference TRBV5-4 and TRBJ2-5): ETGVTQSPTHLIKTRGQQVTLRCSSQSGHNTVSWYQQALGQGPQFIFQYYREEENGRGNFPPRFSGLQFPNYSSELNVNALELDDSALYLCASSWDGGKTQYFGPGTRLLVL.

The V call is TRBV5-1, the J call TRBJ2-1; no clear D gene. The CDR3 has 15 amino acids. Looked up from germline, CDR1 is SGHRS and CDR2 is YFSETQ. V was cut by 4 bases and J by 1 base, with 12 bases left in between. The CDR3 DNA follows: TGCGCCAGCAGCGCCGCGGCGTCATCCTACAATGAGCAGTTCTTC. Translation gives CASSAAASSYNEQFF.

This sequence joins TRBV29-1 and TRBJ2-1, with a possible D match to TRBD2 (7 bases). Germline loops: CDR1 SQVTM, CDR2 ANQGSEA. This CDR3 is 13 amino acids long. The CDR3 loop is CGGRGSSYNEQFF. The CDR3 nucleotides are TGCGGGGGGAGGGGGAGCTCCTACAATGAGCAGTTCTTC.

The V gene is TRBV15, the J gene TRBJ2-3; 8 bases are shared with TRBD2. CDR1 is LNHNV, CDR2 YYDKDF, per germline (reference sequence). The CDR3 extends over 18 amino acids. V shed 1 base, J shed 5 bases, and the junction held 14 bases outside the gene matches. The CDR3 reads CATSRALSSGGPGDTQYF. The CDR3 region has the DNA TGTGCCACCAGCAGAGCACTTTCCTCGGGGGGGCCCGGAGATACGCAGTATTTT.

The genes are TRBV3-1 (or the pseudogene TRBV3-2) and TRBJ1-5; 10 nucleotides match TRBD1. Germline loops: CDR1 LGHDT, CDR2 YNNKEL (reference sequence). CDR3 length: 15 residues. V shed 4 bases, J shed 5 bases, and the junction held 5 bases outside the gene matches. The CDR3 nucleotides are TGTGCCAGCAGCCCCGGGACAGGGGAGGATCAGCCCCAGCATTTT. It codes for CASSPGTGEDQPQHF.

The chain links TRBV5-1 to TRBJ2-2; D is unclear. Per the germline V gene, CDR1 is SGHRS and CDR2 is YFSETQ. V was trimmed by 0 bases and J by 4 bases, leaving 7 bases between them. The CDR3 length is 14 residues. CDR3 sequence: CASSLAAVTGELFF. DNA of the CDR3: TGCGCCAGCAGCTTGGCCGCGGTCACCGGGGAGCTGTTTTTT.

The gene calls are TRBV2 and TRBJ2-5; 10 nucleotides match TRBD2. The trim removed 6 bases at V and 0 bases at J, leaving 7 bases unmatched. Germline V gene data show CDR1 as SNHLY and CDR2 as FYNNEI. The CDR3 has 16 amino acids. The DNA for the CDR3 is TGTGCCAGCAGCGGACCTAGCGGGGGCCACCAAGAGACCCAGTACTTC. This sequence encodes CASSGPSGGHQETQYF.

The rearrangement uses TRBV11-2 and TRBJ2-4, with 8 bases that match TRBD2. V shed 3 bases, J shed 0 bases, and the junction held 4 bases outside the gene matches. CDR1 and CDR2 from the germline V gene are SGHAT and FQNNGV. The CDR3 loop spans 16 amino acids. The CDR3 bases are TGTGCCAGCAGCTTGCCCGCGGGGGGAGCCAAAAACATTCAGTACTTC. Translating gives CASSLPAGGAKNIQYF.

The chain employs TRBV10-3 and TRBJ1-4; 10 nucleotides agree with TRBD1. CDR1 ENHRY and CDR2 SYGVKD come from the germline V gene. The CDR3 sequence is 16 residues long. V was pared by 2 bases and J by 8 bases, with 8 bases of the junction left unmatched. The DNA of the CDR3 is TGTGCCATCAGTGAGGACACGGGACAGGGGTGGGAAAAACTGTTTTTT. Its translation: CAISEDTGQGWEKLFF.